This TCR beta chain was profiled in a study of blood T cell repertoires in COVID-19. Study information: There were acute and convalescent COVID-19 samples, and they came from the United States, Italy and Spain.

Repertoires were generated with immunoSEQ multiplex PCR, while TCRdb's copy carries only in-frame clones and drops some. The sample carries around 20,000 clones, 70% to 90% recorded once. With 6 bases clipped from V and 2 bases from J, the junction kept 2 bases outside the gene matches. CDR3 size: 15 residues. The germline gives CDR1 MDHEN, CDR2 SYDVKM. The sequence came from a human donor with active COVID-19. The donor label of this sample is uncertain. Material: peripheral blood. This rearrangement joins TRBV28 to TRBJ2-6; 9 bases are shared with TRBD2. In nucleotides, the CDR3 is TGTGCCAGCAGCTTAGCGGGAGCTGGGGCCAACGTCCTGACTTTC. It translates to CASSLAGAGANVLTF.